A selection of T cell receptor beta chains follows, all from one sample in a study of vaccination effects on CD4 cells after COVID-19. Clones were sequenced by immunoSEQ multiplex PCR, and TCRdb holds only the in-frame ones, with some missing. Here the sample spans 41,000 or so clones, more than 60% being singletons. No antigens are known for them. This sample comprised CD4+ T cells from PBMCs cultured with HCoV-OC43 spike peptides, obtained before COVID-19 vaccination. Receptors originate from a human donor who received a COVID-19 vaccine. The CDR3 runs from the conserved cysteine through the conserved F or W. The D gene is left open where the match is weak. Clone size appears in some rows only: once, few, many, or a class for an expanded clone.

J,D,size,V,CDR3,DNA
TRBJ1-6,NA,NA,TRBV4-3,CASSQEVSYNSPLHF,TGCGCCAGCAGCCAAGAGGTCTCGTATAATTCACCCCTCCACTTT
TRBJ2-1,NA,NA,TRBV18,CASSPVTNEQFF,TGTGCCAGCTCACCTGTGACCAATGAGCAGTTCTTC
TRBJ2-3,TRBD2,NA,TRBV9,CASSVEGGVAGVQGDTQYF,TGTGCCAGCAGCGTAGAAGGTGGGGTAGCGGGAGTTCAGGGAGATACGCAGTATTTT
TRBJ1-1,NA,NA,TRBV5-5,CASSFDTLNTEAFF,TGTGCCAGCAGCTTTGACACACTGAACACTGAAGCTTTCTTT
TRBJ1-2,TRBD1,few,TRBV7-8,CASSWGQGKGYTF,TGTGCCAGCAGCTGGGGACAGGGAAAGGGCTACACCTTC
TRBJ1-1,NA,NA,TRBV12-3/TRBV12-4,CASSRLGGEAFF,TGTGCCAGCAGTCGGCTGGGGGGTGAAGCTTTCTTT
TRBJ2-1,NA,once,TRBV28,CASSLSGAEQFF,TGTGCCAGCAGTTTATCTGGCGCTGAGCAGTTCTTC
TRBJ1-1,TRBD1,NA,TRBV7-9,CASSSQTGGTEAFF,TGTGCCAGCAGCTCACAGACAGGGGGCACTGAAGCTTTCTTT
TRBJ1-5,NA,NA,TRBV28,CASSLAQGIGHF,TGTGCCAGCAGTTTAGCTCAGGGGATCGGGCATTTT
TRBJ1-1,NA,NA,TRBV7-9,CASSSLSGANTEAFF,TGTGCCAGCAGCTCCCTGTCAGGGGCGAACACTGAAGCTTTCTTT
TRBJ2-7,NA,NA,TRBV12-3/TRBV12-4,CASTSLHEQYF,TGTGCCAGCACCTCCTTGCACGAGCAGTACTTC
TRBJ2-7,NA,once,TRBV10-1,CASIDGSLPPLYYEQYF,TGCGCCAGCATAGACGGGAGTCTCCCTCCCCTCTACTACGAGCAGTACTTC
TRBJ1-1,NA,NA,TRBV7-2,CASSLATGNTEAFF,TGTGCCAGCAGCTTGGCAACAGGGAACACTGAAGCTTTCTTT
TRBJ1-3,NA,few,TRBV6-5,CASSYGQGTSGNTIYF,TGTGCCAGCAGTTACGGGCAGGGAACCTCTGGAAACACCATATATTTT
TRBJ1-4,TRBD1,NA,TRBV9,CASSIRQGLNEKLFF,TGTGCCAGCAGCATTAGACAGGGCTTAAATGAAAAACTGTTTTTT
TRBJ2-6,TRBD1,NA,TRBV7-8,CASSLYPPDRAGANVLTF,TGTGCCAGCAGCTTATACCCCCCGGACAGGGCCGGGGCCAACGTCCTGACTTTC
TRBJ1-4,NA,few,TRBV27,CASGTNNNEKLFF,TGTGCCAGCGGGACCAATAATAATGAAAAACTGTTTTTT
TRBJ2-5,NA,NA,TRBV2,CASSEGQTTETQYF,TGTGCCAGCAGTGAAGGACAGACCACCGAGACCCAGTACTTC
TRBJ1-1,NA,NA,TRBV28,CASSLPGGTEAFF,TGTGCCAGCAGTTTACCCGGGGGCACTGAAGCTTTCTTT
TRBJ2-2,TRBD2,NA,TRBV2,CASKSSGRIRSGELFF,TGTGCCAGCAAGAGTAGCGGGAGAATAAGGTCCGGGGAGCTGTTTTTT
TRBJ2-1,NA,NA,TRBV11-2,CASSLGVSYNEQFF,TGTGCCAGCAGCTTGGGGGTCTCCTACAATGAGCAGTTCTTC
TRBJ2-3,TRBD2,NA,TRBV4-3,CASSHIGGTSGGVGAQYF,TGCGCCAGCAGCCATATAGGGGGTACTAGCGGGGGGGTAGGGGCGCAGTATTTT
TRBJ2-3,TRBD2,NA,TRBV25-1,CASSESPAGVSDTQYF,TGTGCCAGCAGTGAATCCCCAGCGGGAGTGAGTGATACGCAGTATTTT
TRBJ1-5,NA,NA,TRBV19,CASSRRRDQPQHF,TGTGCCAGTAGTAGACGCAGGGACCAGCCCCAGCATTTT
TRBJ2-3,TRBD2,NA,TRBV6-6,CASSLERESVADTQYF,TGTGCCAGCAGTCTCGAGCGGGAGTCCGTAGCAGATACGCAGTATTTT
TRBJ2-7,NA,once,TRBV28,CASTEEVGEQYF,TGTGCCAGCACCGAGGAGGTAGGCGAGCAGTACTTC
TRBJ2-1,TRBD2,NA,TRBV19,CASLGTGGGHEQFF,TGTGCCAGTTTGGGGACCGGGGGGGGCCATGAGCAGTTCTTC
TRBJ2-7,TRBD1,NA,TRBV5-1,CASSSTGMDQYF,TGCGCCAGCAGCTCGACAGGGATGGACCAGTACTTC
TRBJ1-2,NA,few,TRBV24-1,CATSDPGTESYGYTF,TGTGCCACCAGTGATCCAGGGACGGAGAGCTATGGCTACACCTTC
TRBJ2-1,NA,once,TRBV18,CASSPPSRGSYNEQFF,TGTGCCAGCTCACCACCGTCCAGGGGAAGCTACAATGAGCAGTTCTTC
TRBJ2-7,NA,few,TRBV6-1,CASSLPTGTYEQYF,TGTGCCAGCAGTCTCCCGACAGGGACTTACGAGCAGTACTTC
TRBJ1-1,NA,NA,TRBV10-2,CASSEFSTDLNTEAFF,TGCGCCAGCAGTGAGTTCTCGACGGACCTGAACACTGAAGCTTTCTTT
TRBJ1-1,NA,NA,TRBV7-3,CASSSSPGQNTEAFF,TGTGCCAGCAGCAGCTCACCGGGACAGAACACTGAAGCTTTCTTT
TRBJ2-1,NA,NA,TRBV5-1,CASSLIPGSSYNEQFF,TGCGCCAGCAGCTTGATCCCAGGGAGCTCCTACAATGAGCAGTTCTTC
TRBJ1-2,NA,NA,TRBV7-2,CASSLYKGGGYTF,TGTGCCAGCAGCTTATACAAGGGGGGCGGCTACACCTTC
TRBJ2-3,TRBD2,NA,TRBV28,CASRRLAGPSTDTQYF,TGTGCCAGCAGGAGACTAGCGGGGCCTAGCACAGATACGCAGTATTTT
TRBJ2-7,TRBD2,NA,TRBV2,CASSDPGTSGSPAYEQYF,TGTGCCAGCAGCGATCCCGGGACTAGCGGGAGTCCCGCCTACGAGCAGTACTTC
TRBJ2-3,TRBD1,once,TRBV9,CASSVRGPGDTQYF,TGTGCCAGCAGCGTCAGGGGGCCGGGAGATACGCAGTATTTT
TRBJ1-5,TRBD1,few,TRBV5-1,CASSPGTGEPQHF,TGCGCCAGCAGCCCCGGGACAGGGGAGCCCCAGCATTTT
TRBJ2-3,NA,NA,TRBV9,CASSVQASPSTDTQYF,TGTGCCAGCAGCGTCCAAGCTAGTCCTAGCACAGATACGCAGTATTTT